This note documents a single T cell receptor (beta chain) sequence. It has no known antigen specificity. Base qualities are not at hand, and no much larger clone is one base apart. CD4+ T cells from unexposed donors were collected before the COVID-19 pandemic (2011-2018). The EasySep CD4+ T cell isolation kit was used to isolate CD4+ T cells once the cultures had run for nine to eleven days. As cell numbers permitted, CD4+ T cells from unexposed donors were tested for reactivity to SARS-CoV-2 S and N and to four common cold coronavirus spike pools. About 2 million PBMCs per well were cultured in IMDM with approximately 4.5% human AB serum and about 9.7 IU/ml IL-2. Half of the culture medium was replaced with fresh IL-2-containing medium on days 3 and 7. In general, every peptide culture condition was set up in three replicate wells. The leukapheresis product for the unexposed donors was obtained through commercial purchase. Ficoll-Paque PLUS gradient centrifugation was used to isolate PBMCs from leukapheresis product or whole blood. The PBMCs went either fresh into the expansion assay or into cryopreservation at -140 degrees C. The QIAamp Micro DNA Kit was used to extract genomic DNA from the CD4+ T cells.

This entry is derived from a study of CD4 T cells in relation to SARS-CoV-2 and coronaviruses (dated by TCRdb to about 2021). Study-level background: In the ViraFEST assay, PBMCs were grown with antigen for approximately 9 days, and TCR beta CDR3s were then sequenced to identify antigen-specific clonal expansions. The negative reference condition was either a culture with an HIV-1 Nef peptide pool or a culture with no peptide. For other donors in the study, expansion assays were sequenced with a different, Illumina-based TCR-beta assay. At the level of individual TCR clonotypes, the study evaluated whether memory CD4+ T cells crossreact between the spike proteins of SARS-CoV-2 and those of common cold coronaviruses. The Adaptive Biotechnologies TCR-sequencing kit was used for samples from a few pre-COVID donors and for the naive versus memory experiments, whereas the other data were Illumina-based. Shared crossreactive spike epitopes were mapped to their HLA restriction using patient-derived lymphoblastoid cell lines. Results and caveats for the whole study, not just this receptor: Because the crossreactivity analysis focused on spike protein, crossreactivity against other viral proteins was not assessed. The study was limited by small numbers of patients and tested TCRs. Compared with monoreactive clones, crossreactive clones had significantly weaker SARS-CoV-2-driven expansion, a result consistent with antigenic imprinting. No donor contributed both pre-pandemic and post-infection samples, which limited tracing the source of pre-existing responses. Memory CD4+ clonotypes crossrecognizing SARS-CoV-2 and at least one common cold coronavirus spike were found in approximately 60% of donors.

The library was made by the immunoSEQ multiplex PCR assay. The paper's processing steps were these. During preprocessing, nonproductive sequences were removed, as were CDR3s that did not start with C, did not end with F or W, or were shorter than 7 amino acids. Antigen-specific clonotypes were called with the MANAFEST web app on the basis of expansion relative to the reference and to other culture wells. A clone was considered positive if the clone showed significant expansion compared with the reference culture in 2 of 3 replicate wells at an FDR below 0.05. A further requirement for positive clones was significant expansion compared with all other tandem wells, along with an odds ratio above 5. CDR3 homology was measured as pairwise Levenshtein distance, computed with the stringdist R package after trimming three terminal residues from each end. In its TCRdb copy, this immuneACCESS table keeps in-frame sequences only and misses some clones. Where compared with another copy, unresolved V genes explain less than half of these, and the others have no known cause. V, J and clone size are those of that table, while D and trimming were read from the DNA. The table for this sample lists about 20,000 clones; roughly 77% of them were counted only once. 15% to 18% of the sample is taken by the ten largest.

Sequences KGHDR (CDR1) and SFDVKD (CDR2) are obtained from the germline V gene. V lost 0 bases and J lost 3 bases, and the count of bases not matched to a germline gene is 6. The cysteine opens and the phenylalanine closes a CDR3 of 16 amino acids. Solely the CDR3 DNA is kept, with 48 bases framed from the first base. The sample taken for sequencing was CD4+ T cells from PBMCs, cultured in vitro. The V and J segments used are TRBV24-1 and TRBJ2-5; 7 bases in between match TRBD1. This clonotype was sampled from a human donor in good health. The DNA reads as follows: TGTGCCACCAGTGATTTGTCCGGGACAGACAAAGAGACCCAGTACTTC. Translated, it reads CATSDLSGTDKETQYF.